What follows are 2 T cell receptor beta chains derived from one specimen sequenced in a study of control samples from healthy donors and cancer patients. TCRdb's copy holds only in-frame clones and misses some; the assay was immunoSEQ multiplex PCR. The sample holds 110,000 to 150,000 clones, 90% to 95% seen once. The sequenced sample consisted of blood. These receptors all stem from a man between 40 and 49 years old in good health.

The J gene is TRBJ2-7, the V gene TRBV2, with TRBD1 identical over 7 bases. V lost 4 bases to trimming and J lost 4 bases; unmatched junction nucleotides: 7. The CDR3 is 14 residues long. Germline-derived CDR1 and CDR2 are SNHLY and FYNNEI. CDR3 in DNA: TGTGCCAGCAGTGCGGACAGGCAACCTTACGAGCAGTACTTC. Translating gives CASSADRQPYEQYF.

The V call is TRBV14, the J call TRBJ2-4; D is undetermined. V was clipped by 4 bases and J by 4 bases, with 11 bases between them. The CDR3 runs to 14 residues. Germline V gives CDR1 SGHDN, CDR2 FVKESK. CDR3 sequence: CASSRWTEKNIQYF. CDR3 sequence (DNA): TGTGCCAGCAGCCGATGGACGGAGAAAAACATTCAGTACTTC.